These 26 T cell receptor beta chains were sequenced from one sample in a study of CD8 T cells in Susac syndrome. Random hexamers served to reverse transcribe roughly 0.5 to 1 ug RNA. TCRdb re-analysed the immunoSEQ multiplex PCR reads in MiXCR, keeping a single row per CDR3 protein. The sample consists of around 150,000 distinct CDR3 sequences, around 95% of them appearing once. Sequenced material: CD4+ T cells from PBMCs. These receptor sequences come from a human donor with Susac syndrome.

V usage is TRBV9 and J usage is TRBJ2-5; TRBD2 matches 12 bases. Per the germline V gene, CDR1 is SGDLS and CDR2 is YYNGEE. The CDR3 contains 16 residues. With V trimmed by 4 bases and J by 2 bases, 6 bases remained unmatched. CDR3 sequence (DNA): TGTGCCAGCAGCTGGGGGGGGACTAGCGGGCAAGAGACCCAGTACTTC. It specifies CASSWGGTSGQETQYF.

The chain combines TRBV4-1 with TRBJ1-4; D ambiguous. The germline CDR1 and CDR2 sequences are MGHRA and YSYEKL. CDR3 size: 15 residues. The V end was cut by 1 base, the J end by 8 bases, with 14 bases between. CDR3 region: CASSQGPLGREKLFF. CDR3 DNA: TGCGCCAGCAGCCAAGGACCCTTGGGAAGGGAAAAACTGTTTTTT.

The CDR3 sequence is CASGGRDSPLHF. The CDR3 DNA is TGTGCCAGTGGGGGCCGGGATTCACCCCTCCACTTT. This chain connects TRBV11-1 to TRBJ1-6, with D perhaps matching TRBD1 (6 bases). In germline, CDR1 is SGHAT, CDR2 FQDESV (reference sequence). Deletions cut 9 bases from V and 8 bases from J, with 11 bases between. The CDR3 contains 12 residues.

V is TRBV3-1 and J is TRBJ1-6; maybe TRBD1 (5 bases). The CDR3 is made up of 13 amino acids. Per the germline V gene, CDR1 is LGHDT and CDR2 is YNNKEL (reference sequence). V was trimmed by 1 base and J by 8 bases, leaving 6 bases between them. The CDR3 protein is CASSQGGDSPLHF. The CDR3 DNA reads TGTGCCAGCAGCCAAGGGGGCGATTCACCCCTCCACTTT.

V usage is TRBV6-5 and J usage is TRBJ1-2; 7 bases agree with TRBD1. Per germline, CDR1 MNHEY and CDR2 SVGAGI. This CDR3 has 15 residues. V gave up 6 bases and J gave up 4 bases; unmatched junction bases: 11. The CDR3 DNA sequence: TGTGCCAGCAGGCGCTCCCGGGACAGTGCCTATGGCTACACCTTC. It yields the protein CASRRSRDSAYGYTF.

The chain recombines TRBV3-1 with TRBJ2-6, with D uncertain. The germline V and J ends were trimmed by 4 bases and 3 bases, with 13 bases remaining between them. The CDR3 totals 16 residues. The germline gives CDR1 LGHDT, CDR2 YNNKEL (reference sequence). The CDR3 protein is CASSPRRGFGANVLTF. CDR3 coding DNA: TGTGCCAGCAGCCCGCGCCGCGGATTTGGGGCCAACGTCCTGACTTTC.

The chain combines TRBV6-5 with TRBJ1-4; no firm D call. CDR1 and CDR2 (germline): MNHEY, SVGAGI. V was trimmed by 8 bases and J by 6 bases, leaving 16 bases between them. This CDR3 comprises 14 residues. CDR3 region: CASPLGAGDEKLFF. The CDR3 bases are TGTGCCAGCCCCCTGGGTGCAGGAGATGAAAAACTGTTTTTT.

This chain uses TRBV4-1 with TRBJ1-4; D possibly corresponds to TRBD1 (6 bases). This CDR3 comprises 15 residues. Germline V gene sequence: CDR1 MGHRA, CDR2 YSYEKL. The germline V and J ends were trimmed by 4 bases and 2 bases, with 11 bases remaining between them. In nucleotides, the CDR3 is TGCGCCAGCAGCCCGCAGGGGACGACTAATGAAAAACTGTTTTTT. Amino acid sequence: CASSPQGTTNEKLFF.

The CDR3 DNA follows: TGCGCCAGCAGAGGGGTTGGGGCTGGGGCCAACGTCCTGACTTTC. Residues: CASRGVGAGANVLTF. This rearrangement joins TRBV5-1 to TRBJ2-6; D possibly corresponds to TRBD1 (5 bases). This CDR3 is built from 15 residues. Germline CDR1 is SGHRS and CDR2 is YFSETQ. V shed 5 bases and J shed 2 bases, with 11 bases lying between them.

The chain is built from TRBV19 and TRBJ1-5, with D hard to call. CDR3 length: 16 residues. Germline V CDR1 and CDR2: LNHDA, SQIVND (reference sequence). Trimming took 3 bases from V and 0 from J, leaving 12 bases between them. This CDR3 reads CASSIMRVGSNQPQHF. CDR3 bases: TGTGCCAGTAGTATTATGAGGGTCGGTAGCAATCAGCCCCAGCATTTT.

The chain carries TRBV7-3 and TRBJ2-1; D call uncertain. The CDR3 consists of 14 residues. The V gene's germline CDR1 is SGHTA and CDR2 FQGTGA. V lost 5 bases to trimming and J lost 6 bases, with 14 bases between them. CDR3 region: CASSPNGLLNEQFF. The CDR3 coding sequence is TGTGCCAGCAGCCCTAACGGCCTCCTCAATGAGCAGTTCTTC.

The CDR3 nucleotides are TGTGCCAGCAGCCAAGAGGGCTCGCGGGGGGGTGGGCAGTTCTTC. Its translation: CASSQEGSRGGGQFF. This chain uses TRBV4-2 with TRBJ2-1; 9 bases fit TRBD2. J lost 12 bases, V lost 0 bases, and 9 bases had no gene match. Germline V gene sequence: CDR1 LGHNA, CDR2 YNFKEQ. CDR3 length equals 15 residues.

The J gene is TRBJ2-7, the V gene TRBV6-5; 10 positions agree with TRBD2. V shed 2 bases, J shed 7 bases, and the junction held 8 bases outside the gene matches. The CDR3 is 15 residues long. Germline CDR1 is MNHEY and CDR2 is SVGAGI. CDR3 coding DNA: TGTGCCAGCAGTTACCATTCTAGCGGGAGTGGAGAGCAGTACTTC. This encodes CASSYHSSGSGEQYF.

CDR3 DNA sequence: TGCGCCAGCAGCGCCGGACAGAACTACGAGCAGTACTTC. Protein sequence: CASSAGQNYEQYF. The chain links TRBV5-1 to TRBJ2-7; TRBD1 might be the D (6 bases). The CDR3 sequence is 13 residues long. Per the germline V gene, CDR1 is SGHRS and CDR2 is YFSETQ. Trimming cost V 4 bases and J 3 bases, with 11 bases left between them.

This chain links TRBV5-1 with TRBJ2-2; D perhaps matches TRBD2 (6 bases). Per the germline V gene, CDR1 is SGHRS and CDR2 is YFSETQ. This CDR3 comprises 15 residues. V was clipped by 5 bases and J by 2 bases, with 13 bases between them. This CDR3 reads CASSLTEGNTGELFF. The CDR3 DNA reads as TGCGCCAGCAGTCTGACGGAGGGAAACACCGGGGAGCTGTTTTTT.

The CDR3 DNA reads TGTGCCAGCAGCGTAAAAGGGACGCCTTCTAACTATGGCTACACCTTC. Its protein product is CASSVKGTPSNYGYTF. The rearrangement links TRBV12-3 or TRBV12-4 to TRBJ1-2; possibly TRBD1 for D (5 bases). V was shortened by 6 bases and J by 0 bases, with 17 bases between the two germline ends. This CDR3 is built from 16 residues.

This rearrangement joins TRBV7-2 to TRBJ1-5; D is possibly TRBD1 (5 bases). V lost 4 bases and J lost 7, with 11 bases in between. CDR3 length equals 13 residues. CDR1 SGHTA and CDR2 FQGNSA come from the germline V gene. The CDR3 reads CASSYAGRQPQHF. CDR3 nucleotide sequence: TGTGCCAGCAGCTACGCGGGGCGACAGCCCCAGCATTTT.

The chain uses TRBV5-4 and TRBJ2-1, with D unresolved. CDR1 is SGHNT and CDR2 is YYREEE in the germline V gene (reference sequence). V gave up 4 bases and J gave up 6 bases, with 14 bases separating them. This CDR3 region has 14 residues. The CDR3 reads CASSDWKGGNEQFF. The CDR3 DNA follows: TGTGCCAGCAGCGACTGGAAGGGTGGCAATGAGCAGTTCTTC.

The chain joins TRBV6-5 to TRBJ2-1; the D gene could be TRBD1 or TRBD2 (5 bases each). The germline CDR1 and CDR2 sequences are MNHEY and SVGAGI. The CDR3 covers 11 residues. V lost 8 bases and J 8 bases, leaving 10 bases between the germline ends. The CDR3 spells CASGTQYEQFF. The CDR3 DNA reads as TGTGCCAGCGGGACCCAGTATGAGCAGTTCTTC.

The V gene is TRBV11-2, the J gene TRBJ2-4; D not certain. CDR1 and CDR2 (germline): SGHAT, FQNNGV. V gave up 5 bases and J gave up 1 base, with 12 bases separating them. The CDR3 has 15 residues. DNA for the CDR3: TGTGCCAGCAGCACAGAGGCTTGGGCCAAAAACATTCAGTACTTC. Translation: CASSTEAWAKNIQYF.

The chain couples TRBV25-1 to TRBJ2-1; possibly TRBD2 for D (5 bases). The CDR3 runs to 13 residues. The ends were cut back, 2 bases at V and 13 bases at J, with 15 bases in the middle. Germline V gene lookup returns CDR1 MGHDK and CDR2 SYGVNS. CDR3 residues: CASSEDYLEVQFF. The CDR3 DNA follows: TGTGCCAGCAGTGAAGATTATTTGGAGGTACAGTTCTTC.

This clonotype was counted once. The chain links TRBV29-1 to TRBJ2-2; the D is unclear. Trimming pared 7 bases from V and 1 base from J, leaving 7 bases between. The CDR3 is made up of 12 amino acids. CDR1 and CDR2 (germline): SQVTM, ANQGSEA. CDR3 residues: CSARRNTGELFF. CDR3 coding DNA: TGCAGCGCCAGGAGGAACACCGGGGAGCTGTTTTTT.

The genes are TRBV29-1 and TRBJ2-3, with D perhaps matching TRBD1 (6 bases). The CDR3 has 12 amino acids. The V gene lost 3 bases and the J gene lost 4 bases, with 8 bases spanning the gap. Germline lookup yields CDR1 SQVTM and CDR2 ANQGSEA. In nucleotides, the CDR3 is TGCAGCGTTGACAGGGGCGCAGATACGCAGTATTTT. Translation gives CSVDRGADTQYF.

The rearrangement uses TRBV6-4 and TRBJ2-5; TRBD1 matches 9 bases. Germline V gene lookup returns CDR1 MRHNA and CDR2 SNTAGT. This CDR3 is built from 16 residues. Trimming took 3 bases from V and 5 from J; bases not matched to a gene: 10. CDR3 DNA sequence: TGTGCCAGCAGTGATAACCCGGGACAGGGTTTGGAGACCCAGTACTTC. Its protein is CASSDNPGQGLETQYF.

This clonotype was observed once. The chain links TRBV23-1 to TRBJ1-2, with a weak D call TRBD1 (6 bases). TRBV23-1 is filed as an ORF, its function uncertain. Trimming shortened V by 4 bases and J by 3 bases, and 21 bases separated the two germline ends. This CDR3 region has 17 residues. The DNA of the CDR3 is TGCGCCAGCAGTCCCCTAGCTTACAGGGTTGGGGACTATGGCTACACCTTC. Its protein product is CASSPLAYRVGDYGYTF.

The V and J genes are TRBV29-1 and TRBJ1-1; TRBD1 matches at 9 bases. Germline V gives CDR1 SQVTM, CDR2 ANQGSEA. J was trimmed by 4 bases and V by 7 bases; bases with no gene match: 10. CDR3 length: 14 amino acids. The CDR3 region has the DNA TGCAGCGCCACTCGAGTGACAGGGGGCACTGAAGCTTTCTTT. Amino acids: CSATRVTGGTEAFF.